The present entry profiles one T cell receptor beta chain with its context. Its antigen is still unknown. The data originate from a study of T cell responses to AZD1222 COVID-19 vaccine. Notes on the study in general: Repertoires were sampled only after the peak T cell response. Donors were mostly white British, more females; clonal diversity possibly underestimated.

The CDR3 loop spans 12 amino acids. CDR1 LGHDT and CDR2 YNNKEL come from the germline V gene (reference sequence). Trimming shortened V by 3 bases and J by 8 bases, and 10 bases separated the two germline ends. Assay: immunoSEQ multiplex PCR; the TCRdb copy retains only in-frame clones and omits some. The profile covers 200,000 or so clones, with approximately 94% appearing a single time and roughly 1% taken by the ten largest. The gene calls are TRBV3-1 (or the pseudogene TRBV3-2) and TRBJ1-2; a possible D gene is TRBD1 (6 bases). The TCR originated in an adult who received the AZD1222 COVID-19 vaccine. The sequencing used peripheral blood, collected 28 days after the second AZD1222 dose. CDR3 protein: CASSQGAEGYTF. The DNA for the CDR3 is TGTGCCAGCAGCCAGGGGGCGGAAGGCTACACCTTC.